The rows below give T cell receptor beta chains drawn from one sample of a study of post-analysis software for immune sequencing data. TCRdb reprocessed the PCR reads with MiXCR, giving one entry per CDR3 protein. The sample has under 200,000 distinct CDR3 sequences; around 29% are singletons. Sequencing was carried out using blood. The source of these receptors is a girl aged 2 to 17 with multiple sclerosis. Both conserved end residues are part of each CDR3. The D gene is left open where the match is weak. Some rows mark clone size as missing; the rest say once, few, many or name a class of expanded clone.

DNA: TGTGCCAGCTGCTTAGCGGTAGGGTATGGGGAGCAGTTCTTC; CDR3: CASCLAVGYGEQFF; D: .; J: TRBJ2-1; size: .; V: TRBV7-9
DNA: TGTGCCTGGAGTGTAGCGCGAACTAGCGGGATCTACAATGAGCAGTTCTTC; CDR3: CAWSVARTSGIYNEQFF; D: TRBD2; J: TRBJ2-1; size: .; V: TRBV30
DNA: TGCGCCAGCAGCTTGACAGGGGCTGAGCAAGAGACCCAGTACTTC; CDR3: CASSLTGAEQETQYF; D: TRBD1; J: TRBJ2-5; size: .; V: TRBV5-1
DNA: TGTGCCAGCAGCTTAAGAGCGGGGGCCTACAATGAGCAGTTCTTC; CDR3: CASSLRAGAYNEQFF; D: TRBD2; J: TRBJ2-1; size: many; V: TRBV7-3
DNA: TGTGCCAGCAGCCCTGTTGGGGGGACCCAGTACTTC; CDR3: CASSPVGGTQYF; D: .; J: TRBJ2-5; size: .; V: TRBV7-9
DNA: TGTGCCAGCAGTTCTCGGGGGGCCTCCCACGAGCAGTACTTC; CDR3: CASSSRGASHEQYF; D: .; J: TRBJ2-7; size: .; V: TRBV27
DNA: TGCAGTGCTAGAGATCAGGGATCACCCCTCCACTTT; CDR3: CSARDQGSPLHF; D: .; J: TRBJ1-6; size: few; V: TRBV20-1
DNA: TGTGCCAGCAGTCCCAGACAGCTCTACGAGCAGTACTTC; CDR3: CASSPRQLYEQYF; D: .; J: TRBJ2-7; size: few; V: TRBV28
DNA: TGCGCCAGCAGCCAGGGGGCCAGTGTCTACGAGCAGTACTTC; CDR3: CASSQGASVYEQYF; D: .; J: TRBJ2-7; size: many; V: TRBV4-1
DNA: TGCGCCCGCAGTGAGTCTCGTCAAGGACCATATGGCTACACCTTC; CDR3: CARSESRQGPYGYTF; D: .; J: TRBJ1-2; size: .; V: TRBV10-2
DNA: TGCGCCAGCAGCTTGTCCTCCTTGTACCAAGAGACCCAGTACTTC; CDR3: CASSLSSLYQETQYF; D: .; J: TRBJ2-5; size: .; V: TRBV5-1